The 31 T cell receptor beta chains presented below share a single source sample, sequenced in a study of cytomegalovirus exposure and HLA in healthy donors. Amplification used 60 Vbeta primers and 13 Jbeta primers. TCRdb's table, derived via immunoSEQ multiplex PCR, lists solely in-frame clones and lacks some. The sample lists fewer than 90,000 clones; around 74% were seen once. Sequenced: PBMCs. These receptors originate from a young man in good health and CMV-seropositive.

This clone came up once. The chain is built from TRBV5-1 and TRBJ2-7, with a tentative D call TRBD2 (6 bases). CDR1 is SGHRS and CDR2 is YFSETQ in the germline V gene. Deletions cut 4 bases from V and 1 base from J, with 15 bases between. The CDR3 spans 15 residues. CDR3 region: CASSLLAGLSYEQYF. DNA of the CDR3: TGCGCCAGCAGCCTCTTGGCGGGGTTATCCTACGAGCAGTACTTC.

Turning to this clone: A read error may account for a junction end that differs from germline. The chain carries TRBV7-9 and TRBJ2-5, with 11 bases aligning to TRBD2. Per the germline V gene, CDR1 is SEHNR and CDR2 is FQNEAQ (reference sequence). The CDR3 spans 16 residues. The CDR3: CSSRSGTSGFQETQYF. CDR3 nucleotide sequence: TGTTCCAGCAGAAGTGGGACTAGCGGATTTCAAGAGACCCAGTACTTC. Combining the CDR3 with reference TRBV7-9 and TRBJ2-5 gives the whole variable domain DTGVSQNPRHKITKRGQNVTFRCDPISEHNRLYWYRQTLGQGPEFLTYFQNEAQLEKSRLLSDRFSAERPKGSFSTLEIQRTEQGDSAMYLCSSRSGTSGFQETQYFGPGTRLLVL.

J is TRBJ2-2 and V is TRBV2; 11 bases are a match to TRBD2. Losses at the gene ends were 4 bases for V and 6 bases for J; bases not matched to a gene: 4. CDR3 size: 15 residues. The germline V gene has CDR1 SNHLY and CDR2 FYNNEI. The CDR3 sequence is CASSVVAGGPGELFF. DNA of the CDR3: TGTGCCAGCAGTGTGGTAGCGGGGGGGCCCGGGGAGCTGTTTTTT.

Only one count was recorded for this clone. V usage is TRBV6-1 and J usage is TRBJ2-7; a possible D gene is TRBD2 (7 bases). The V gene's germline CDR1 is MNHNS and CDR2 SASEGT. V lost 2 bases and J lost 4, with 12 bases in between. The CDR3 loop spans 14 amino acids. Written as DNA, the CDR3 is TGTGCCAGCAGTGAAAGTGGGGGGGCTTACGAGCAGTACTTC. As protein: CASSESGGAYEQYF.

The genes are TRBV30 and TRBJ1-4, with a possible D match to TRBD1 (6 bases). V was pared by 4 bases and J by 3 bases, with 21 bases between. The CDR3 spans 17 residues. The V gene's germline CDR1 is GTSNPN and CDR2 SVGIG (reference sequence). The DNA of the CDR3 is TGTGCCTGGAAGGGGGGGCGCTTCGGCGGTTCTAATGAAAAACTGTTTTTT. This sequence encodes CAWKGGRFGGSNEKLFF.

V is TRBV7-8 and J is TRBJ2-3; TRBD2 matches 9 bases. Germline assignment: CDR1 SGHVS and CDR2 FQNEAQ. The V gene end was trimmed by 1 base and the J gene end by 2 bases; junction bases not matched to a gene: 10. This CDR3 has 18 residues. CDR3 nucleotides: TGTGCCAGCAGCTTAGAAGGGAGCGGGGGGCGGCCCACAGATACGCAGTATTTT. Amino acid sequence: CASSLEGSGGRPTDTQYF.

The rearrangement links TRBV29-1 to TRBJ2-1, with 12 bases matching TRBD2. The CDR3 extends over 13 amino acids. Germline CDR1 is SQVTM and CDR2 is ANQGSEA. J was trimmed by 9 bases and V by 4 bases; bases with no gene match: 4. CDR3 DNA: TGCAGCGTTGTACTAGCGGGGGGACGTGAGCAGTTCTTC. It specifies CSVVLAGGREQFF.

With regard to this clone: Different DNA sequences within this sample yield the same CDR3. The V call is TRBV9, the J call TRBJ2-3; 7 bases agree with TRBD2. V gave up 2 bases and J gave up 2 bases; unmatched junction bases: 5. This CDR3 has 15 amino acids. Germline CDR1 and CDR2: SGDLS and YYNGEE. The CDR3: CASSVSGVSTDTQYF. Written as DNA, the CDR3 is TGTGCCAGCAGCGTCAGCGGGGTATCCACAGATACGCAGTATTTT.

This clone has a handful of counts. This rearrangement joins TRBV10-3 to TRBJ2-5; 7 positions agree with TRBD1. Trimming removed 0 bases from V and 4 bases from J; junction bases left unmatched: 2. CDR1 is ENHRY, CDR2 SYGVKD, per germline. The CDR3 spans 14 residues. CDR3 coding DNA: TGTGCCATCAGTGAGTCGTCAGGGGGAGAGACCCAGTACTTC. It is translated as CAISESSGGETQYF.

The rearrangement links TRBV6-1 to TRBJ1-4; 10 nucleotides match TRBD1. Germline CDR1 and CDR2: MNHNS and SASEGT. The V gene end was trimmed by 8 bases and the J gene end by 6 bases; junction bases not matched to a gene: 6. This CDR3 has 14 residues. Here the CDR3 reads CASATGTGDEKLFF. The CDR3 DNA follows: TGTGCCAGCGCAACCGGGACAGGGGATGAAAAACTGTTTTTT.

The chain employs TRBV19 and TRBJ1-5; 7 positions agree with TRBD1. There are 14 residues in the CDR3. Germline V gives CDR1 LNHDA, CDR2 SQIVND (reference sequence). V lost 5 bases to trimming and J lost 3 bases; unmatched junction nucleotides: 4. The CDR3 nucleotides are TGTGCCAGTAGTCTGGACAGGCCCAATCAGCCCCAGCATTTT. It codes for CASSLDRPNQPQHF.

The DNA for the CDR3 is TGTGCCAGCAGTGAAACCGGGACAGGGGGCAACGAGCAGTACTTC. It specifies CASSETGTGGNEQYF. V gene TRBV6-1 combines with J gene TRBJ2-7; TRBD1 agrees at 12 bases. V lost 2 bases and J lost 5; bases outside the gene matches: 4. The CDR3 loop spans 15 amino acids. CDR1 MNHNS and CDR2 SASEGT come from the germline V gene.

The rearrangement links TRBV7-6 to TRBJ1-1; 7 bases line up with TRBD1. Losses at the gene ends were 5 bases for V and 0 bases for J; bases not matched to a gene: 6. The germline CDR1 and CDR2 sequences are SGHVS and FNYEAQ. This CDR3 has 15 residues. The CDR3 nucleotides are TGTGCCAGCAGCCTGACAGGGACCATGAACACTGAAGCTTTCTTT. This translates into CASSLTGTMNTEAFF.

This clone was observed once. The chain couples TRBV19 to TRBJ2-1; 9 bases map to TRBD1. V lost 4 bases to trimming and J lost 4 bases; unmatched junction nucleotides: 2. The CDR3 has 14 residues. Looked up from germline, CDR1 is LNHDA and CDR2 is SQIVND (reference sequence). CDR3: CASSTDRGYNEQFF. In DNA form, the CDR3 reads TGTGCCAGTAGTACCGACAGGGGGTACAATGAGCAGTTCTTC.

This clone came up once. V is TRBV19 and J is TRBJ1-1; unclear D gene. The CDR3 totals 13 residues. Trimming took off 6 bases at V and 1 base at J, with 9 bases between the two ends. In germline, CDR1 is LNHDA, CDR2 SQIVND (reference sequence). In DNA, the CDR3 is TGTGCCAGTAGAAGAGAGAGGAACACTGAAGCTTTCTTT. It is translated as CASRRERNTEAFF.

The J gene is TRBJ1-1, the V gene TRBV27, with D unresolved. V lost 3 bases to trimming and J lost 0 bases, with 11 bases between them. CDR1 is MNHEY and CDR2 is SMNVEV in the germline V gene (reference sequence). The CDR3 loop spans 15 amino acids. The CDR3 here is CASSFSPGLNTEAFF. CDR3 bases: TGTGCCAGCAGTTTCTCCCCGGGGTTGAACACTGAAGCTTTCTTT.

The chain recombines TRBV19 with TRBJ2-3; D not certain. Germline V CDR1 and CDR2: LNHDA, SQIVND (reference sequence). This CDR3 has 13 amino acids. Trimming removed 1 base from V and 2 bases from J, with 4 bases in between. CDR3 loop: CASSIALTDTQYF. CDR3 bases: TGTGCCAGTAGTATAGCCCTCACAGATACGCAGTATTTT.

The J gene is TRBJ1-5, the V gene TRBV29-1; TRBD1 matches at 8 bases. Germline V gene data show CDR1 as SQVTM and CDR2 as ANQGSEA. The CDR3 spans 16 residues. The chain's CDR3 is CSKGQGYRRGYQPQHF. The DNA for the CDR3 is TGCAGTAAAGGACAGGGCTATAGGAGGGGCTATCAGCCCCAGCATTTT.

The chain carries TRBV4-1 and TRBJ2-2, with D possibly TRBD2 on 7 matching bases. The V and J ends lost 0 bases and 4 bases respectively, with 18 bases between them. This CDR3 spans 18 amino acids. Per germline, CDR1 MGHRA and CDR2 YSYEKL. In nucleotides, the CDR3 is TGCGCCAGCAGCCAAGAAGGGGGGGGGAGGATCGCCACCGGGGAGCTGTTTTTT. It codes for CASSQEGGGRIATGELFF.

The sample holds one count of this clone. This rearrangement joins TRBV5-5 to TRBJ1-5; D may be TRBD1 (5 bases). In germline, CDR1 is SGHKS, CDR2 YYEKEE (reference sequence). Trimming removed 1 base at V and 7 bases at J, with 12 bases between. The CDR3 loop spans 14 amino acids. CDR3: CASSLRTGPQPQHF. CDR3 DNA sequence: TGTGCCAGCAGCTTGCGAACAGGCCCCCAGCCCCAGCATTTT.

The chain has TRBV12-5 and TRBJ1-3, with 7 nucleotides matching TRBD1. This CDR3 has 18 amino acids. Germline CDR1 reads LGHNT; CDR2 reads FRNRAP. The J segment lost 0 bases and the V segment lost 2 bases, leaving 10 bases of the junction unmatched. CDR3 in amino acids: CASGLPDPDRVSGNTIYF. CDR3 DNA: TGTGCTAGTGGTTTGCCTGACCCCGACAGGGTCTCTGGAAACACCATATATTTT.

This clone was seen only a few times. The V and J genes are TRBV28 and TRBJ1-4; a possible D gene is TRBD1 (5 bases). The CDR3 is 13 residues long. V was trimmed by 10 bases and J by 8 bases, leaving 17 bases between them. The V gene's germline CDR1 is MDHEN and CDR2 SYDVKM. CDR3 sequence reads: CAIGAGPSEKLFF. The CDR3 region has the DNA TGTGCCATCGGAGCGGGGCCAAGCGAAAAACTGTTTTTT.

The chain uses TRBV19 and TRBJ2-1; 7 nucleotides agree with TRBD2. The CDR3 runs to 14 residues. Germline CDR1 is LNHDA and CDR2 is SQIVND (reference sequence). The trim removed 5 bases at V and 0 bases at J, leaving 1 base unmatched. CDR3 loop: CASSWGGSYNEQFF. CDR3 DNA sequence: TGTGCCAGTAGTTGGGGGGGCTCCTACAATGAGCAGTTCTTC. Based on the CDR3 plus reference TRBV19 and TRBJ2-1, the full variable domain is DGGITQSPKYLFRKEGQNVTLSCEQNLNHDAMYWYRQDPGQGLRLIYYSQIVNDFQKGDIAEGYSVSREKKESFPLTVTSAQKNPTAFYLCASSWGGSYNEQFFGPGTRLTVL.

The chain joins TRBV9 to TRBJ2-3; 13 nucleotides line up with TRBD2. Per germline, CDR1 SGDLS and CDR2 YYNGEE. Losses at the gene ends were 3 bases for V and 1 base for J; bases not matched to a gene: 8. The CDR3 spans 18 residues. The CDR3 sequence is CASSAQIGLAGGTDTQYF. The CDR3, as DNA: TGTGCCAGCAGCGCACAGATCGGACTAGCGGGGGGCACAGATACGCAGTATTTT. The variable domain in full, completed from reference TRBV9 and TRBJ2-3, reads DSGVTQTPKHLITATGQRVTLRCSPRSGDLSVYWYQQSLDQGLQFLIQYYNGEERAKGNILERFSAQQFPDLHSELNLSSLELGDSALYFCASSAQIGLAGGTDTQYFGPGTRLTVL.

The chain combines TRBV7-9 with TRBJ2-6; unclear D gene. Germline loops: CDR1 SEHNR, CDR2 FQNEAQ (reference sequence). The V end lost 6 bases, the J end lost 4 bases, and 16 bases lay between the germline ends. The CDR3 spans 16 residues. CDR3 nucleotides: TGTGCCAGCAGAAATGGGCCTAAGAAAGGGGCCAACGTCCTGACTTTC. It translates to CASRNGPKKGANVLTF.

J is TRBJ2-3 and V is TRBV6-4; 11 positions agree with TRBD1. Looked up from germline, CDR1 is MRHNA and CDR2 is SNTAGT. The V gene end was trimmed by 4 bases and the J gene end by 4 bases; junction bases not matched to a gene: 1. This CDR3 is 14 amino acids long. The CDR3, as DNA: TGTGCCAGCAGTGGGACAGGGGGCGCAGATACGCAGTATTTT. Its protein is CASSGTGGADTQYF.

V usage is TRBV9 and J usage is TRBJ2-1; TRBD1 matches 9 bases. Germline trimming cut 3 bases from V and 2 bases from J; bases unmatched to any gene: 6. Per the germline V gene, CDR1 is SGDLS and CDR2 is YYNGEE. The CDR3 extends over 16 amino acids. The CDR3 reads CASSGRDRDPYNEQFF. DNA for the CDR3: TGTGCCAGCAGCGGCCGGGACAGGGACCCCTACAATGAGCAGTTCTTC.

V gene TRBV7-2 combines with J gene TRBJ2-7; 10 positions agree with TRBD2. The germline V gene encodes CDR1 SGHTA and CDR2 FQGNSA. The CDR3 covers 14 residues. The J segment lost 5 bases and the V segment lost 6 bases, leaving 7 bases of the junction unmatched. CDR3 sequence: CASRPWTSGHEQYF. In nucleotides, the CDR3 is TGTGCCAGCAGGCCCTGGACTAGCGGCCACGAGCAGTACTTC.

The chain carries TRBV4-1 and TRBJ1-6, with TRBD1 identical over 8 bases. The CDR3 is 18 residues long. Germline CDR1 MGHRA, CDR2 YSYEKL. Trimming cost V 4 bases and J 4 bases; bases outside gene matches: 12. The CDR3 here is CASSRGQGNSLYNSPLHF. The CDR3 coding sequence is TGCGCCAGCAGCCGTGGACAGGGTAATAGCCTATATAATTCACCCCTCCACTTT.

V usage is TRBV29-1 and J usage is TRBJ2-4; 7 nucleotides agree with TRBD1. With V trimmed by 5 bases and J by 7 bases, 8 bases remained unmatched. Per germline, CDR1 SQVTM and CDR2 ANQGSEA. This CDR3 is built from 13 residues. The CDR3 bases are TGCAGCGTTAGGAAGGGGGCGGACAACATTCAGTACTTC. Translating gives CSVRKGADNIQYF.

The rearrangement uses TRBV10-3 and TRBJ1-1; 10 bases line up with TRBD1. V lost 3 bases, J lost 0 bases, and 13 bases stayed unmatched. Germline assignment: CDR1 ENHRY and CDR2 SYGVKD. This CDR3 has 19 residues. The CDR3 is CAISDLGTGVWELNTEAFF. Here the CDR3 DNA reads TGTGCCATCAGTGATTTAGGGACAGGGGTATGGGAGTTGAACACTGAAGCTTTCTTT.